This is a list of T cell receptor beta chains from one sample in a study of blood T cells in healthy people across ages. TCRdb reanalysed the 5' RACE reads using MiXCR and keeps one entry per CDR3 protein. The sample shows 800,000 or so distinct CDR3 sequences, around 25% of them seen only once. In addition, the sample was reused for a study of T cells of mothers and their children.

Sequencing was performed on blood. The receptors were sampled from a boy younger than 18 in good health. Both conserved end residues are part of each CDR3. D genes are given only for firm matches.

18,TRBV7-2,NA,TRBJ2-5,CASSLGFGGGGNQETQYF
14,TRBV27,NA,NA,CASSPLGQYNEQFF
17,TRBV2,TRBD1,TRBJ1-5,CASSEMETGVRGQPQHF
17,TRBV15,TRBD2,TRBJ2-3,CATSRDGSSGILATQYF
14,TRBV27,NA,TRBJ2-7,CASYSLTGPYEQYF
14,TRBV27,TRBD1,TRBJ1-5,CASSLTGAGQPQHF
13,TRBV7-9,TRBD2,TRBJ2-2,CASSLGQREPLFF
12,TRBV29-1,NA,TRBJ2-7,CSVTSLKDEQYF
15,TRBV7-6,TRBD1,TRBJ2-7,CASSTGTGASYEQYF
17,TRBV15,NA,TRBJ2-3,CATSSLKAGKGTDTQYF
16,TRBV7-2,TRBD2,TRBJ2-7,CASSFRTSGALLEQYF
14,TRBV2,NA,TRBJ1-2,CASGPGSTNYGYTF
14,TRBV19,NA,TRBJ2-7,CATRKGQNSYEQYF
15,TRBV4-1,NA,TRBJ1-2,CASSQDTGTNYGYTF
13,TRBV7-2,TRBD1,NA,CASRKDRVAEQFF
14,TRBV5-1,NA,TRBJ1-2,CASSLSLGAYGYTF
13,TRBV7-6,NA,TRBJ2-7,CASSHQERYEQYF
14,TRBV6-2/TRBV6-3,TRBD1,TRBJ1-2,CASSWTGANYGYTF
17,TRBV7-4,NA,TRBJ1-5,CASSLEGSRWSNQPQHF
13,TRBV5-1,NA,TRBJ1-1,CASRSLMNTEAFF
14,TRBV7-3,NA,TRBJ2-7,CASSLRDIAYEQCF
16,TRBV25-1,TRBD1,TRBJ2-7,CASSDPGTAYSYEQYF
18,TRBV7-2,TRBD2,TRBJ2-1,CASSLWLAGPSSYNEQFF
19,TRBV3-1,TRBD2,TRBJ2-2,CASSQDLSASGVDTGELLF
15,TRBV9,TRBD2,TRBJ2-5,CASSVLGGFQETQYF
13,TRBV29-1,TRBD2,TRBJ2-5,CSVVTSGSQTQYF
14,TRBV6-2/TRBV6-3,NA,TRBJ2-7,CASSYSVGGDEQYF
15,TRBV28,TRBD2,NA,CASSRGLAGIYEQYF
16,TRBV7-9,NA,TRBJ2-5,CAGSLEVGYLQETQYF
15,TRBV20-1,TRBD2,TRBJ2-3,CSATPAGTYTDTQYF
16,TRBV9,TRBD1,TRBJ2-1,CASSPEGQGFGNEQFF
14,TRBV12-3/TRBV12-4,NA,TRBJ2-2,CASSLAGVSGELFF
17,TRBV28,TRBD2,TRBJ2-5,CASSLYGLAGGPGTQYF
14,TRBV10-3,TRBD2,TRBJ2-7,CAISEREAGDEQYF
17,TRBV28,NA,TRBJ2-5,CASSLGGLGGQQETQYF
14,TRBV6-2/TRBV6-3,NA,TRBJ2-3,CASKVGYSTDTQYF
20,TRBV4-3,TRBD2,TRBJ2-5,CASSPHVARTSSGIGETQYF
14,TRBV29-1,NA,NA,CSVEDINRRNEQFF
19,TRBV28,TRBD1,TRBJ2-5,CASSDLAASSGGSQEAQYF
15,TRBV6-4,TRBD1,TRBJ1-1,CASSTTGTGYTEAFF
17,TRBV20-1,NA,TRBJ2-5,CSARATGASLSQETQYF
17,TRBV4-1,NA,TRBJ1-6,CASSHGPMSSYNSPLHF
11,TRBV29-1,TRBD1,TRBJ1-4,CSVTGGEKLFF
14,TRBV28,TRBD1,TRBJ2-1,CASSPDRPYSEQFF
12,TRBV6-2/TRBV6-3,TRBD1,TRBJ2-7,CAIAQGAYEQYF
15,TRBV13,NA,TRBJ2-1,CASSLEQGGSNEQFF